This T cell receptor beta chain appears in the sequencing data of a study of regulatory T cells in long-lasting Graves disease. Study-level points and caveats: Segments TRBV28, TRBJ1-2 and TRBJ2-5 showed preferential usage in persistent disease. New patients shared around 1,000 public clonotypes, and persistent patients shared more, with approximately 2,600.

As to time point: newly diagnosed GD, antithyroid drugs for less than 3 months. PBMC RNA was the source of the TCR library. Trimming took 0 bases from V and 10 from J; bases not matched to a gene: 8. CDR3 length: 15 residues. From germline, CDR1 is SGHRS and CDR2 YFSETQ. CDR3 regions were amplified by Arm-PCR using iRepertoire HTBI primers to build TCR beta libraries. TCRdb passed the multiplex PCR reads through MiXCR, listing each CDR3 protein once. The sample has about 460,000 distinct CDR3 sequences, approximately 15% seen once. This clonotype was seen at least ten times. Its antigen is not identified. The same data also contributed to another study, on T cells in Graves' hyperthyroidism and ophthalmopathy.

This specimen was peripheral blood mononuclear cells (PBMCs), taken at new diagnosis, from a patient treated with antithyroid drugs. This clonotype originated in a woman in her forties or fifties with Graves disease. The chain joins TRBV5-1 to TRBJ1-4; the match to TRBD1 covers 8 bases. This CDR3 reads CASSLEETGDAKLFF. CDR3 sequence (DNA): TGCGCCAGCAGCTTGGAGGAGACAGGGGATGCAAAACTGTTTTTT.